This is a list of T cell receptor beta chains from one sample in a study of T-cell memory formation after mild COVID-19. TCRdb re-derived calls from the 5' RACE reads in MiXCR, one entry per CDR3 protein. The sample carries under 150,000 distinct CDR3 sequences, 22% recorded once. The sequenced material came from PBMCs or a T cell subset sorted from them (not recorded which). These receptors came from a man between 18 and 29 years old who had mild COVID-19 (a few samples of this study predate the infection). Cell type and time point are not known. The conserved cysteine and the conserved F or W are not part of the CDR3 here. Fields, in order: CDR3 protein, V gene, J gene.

CDR3: ASSQAAGTGTEAF; V: TRBV4-1; J: TRBJ1-1
CDR3: ASSQVSHEKLF; V: TRBV4-1; J: TRBJ1-4
CDR3: SVTGGRTTGTFNGYT; V: TRBV29-1; J: TRBJ1-2
CDR3: ASRASGGRSYNEQF; V: TRBV6-5; J: TRBJ2-1
CDR3: ASSLTEGTEAF; V: TRBV7-8; J: TRBJ1-1
CDR3: ASSDNAANTGELF; V: TRBV6-4; J: TRBJ2-2
CDR3: ASSLGDRGDSYNEQF; V: TRBV5-1; J: TRBJ2-1
CDR3: ASSGQDRGTEAF; V: TRBV11-2; J: TRBJ1-1
CDR3: ASSPPVLDTQY; V: TRBV13; J: TRBJ2-3
CDR3: ASSYWAGEETQY; V: TRBV6-6; J: TRBJ2-5
CDR3: ASSQDGARGYGYT; V: TRBV4-1; J: TRBJ1-2
CDR3: ASSLSVGLYEQY; V: TRBV27; J: TRBJ2-7
CDR3: ASSLAKYRGILGYGNEQF; V: TRBV11-1; J: TRBJ2-1
CDR3: ASSVSGLTDTQY; V: TRBV9; J: TRBJ2-3
CDR3: ASSEDPAGGREQY; V: TRBV2; J: TRBJ2-7
CDR3: ASSRDSTSYEQY; V: TRBV5-1; J: TRBJ2-7
CDR3: SAVQGIGTEAF; V: TRBV29-1; J: TRBJ1-1
CDR3: ASLPPPPGVNNEQF; V: TRBV7-9; J: TRBJ2-1
CDR3: ASRLNSLSNQPQH; V: TRBV12-3/TRBV12-4; J: TRBJ1-5
CDR3: ASRVSTGLREQF; V: TRBV27; J: TRBJ2-1
CDR3: SARLGHSYEQY; V: TRBV20-1; J: TRBJ2-7
CDR3: ASSYSSKRGGTEAF; V: TRBV6-2/TRBV6-3; J: TRBJ1-1
CDR3: ASSLEGGIQETQY; V: TRBV5-1; J: TRBJ2-5
CDR3: ASSFQAGGVSPLH; V: TRBV7-3; J: TRBJ1-6
CDR3: ASSPGTKGQPQH; V: TRBV7-6; J: TRBJ1-5
CDR3: ASSARGSQETQY; V: TRBV4-2; J: TRBJ2-5
CDR3: SALTGRGGADTQY; V: TRBV20-1; J: TRBJ2-3
CDR3: ASSPAWDYGYT; V: TRBV19; J: TRBJ1-2
CDR3: ASSKLDRGGTGKLF; V: TRBV4-1; J: TRBJ1-4
CDR3: ASSLGEASGVYNEQF; V: TRBV7-8; J: TRBJ2-1
CDR3: AIADRGGRSPGANVLT; V: TRBV10-3; J: TRBJ2-6
CDR3: ASRDPYSNQPQH; V: TRBV27; J: TRBJ1-5
CDR3: SAYPSGQIMNTEAF; V: TRBV20-1; J: TRBJ1-1
CDR3: ASSPPGELF; V: TRBV11-2; J: TRBJ2-2
CDR3: ASSVGWRGATDTQY; V: TRBV9; J: TRBJ2-3
CDR3: ASSQDDSNQPQH; V: TRBV4-3; J: TRBJ1-5
CDR3: ASSQEVLAVWTGELF; V: TRBV14; J: TRBJ2-2